This TCR beta chain comes out of a study of blood T cells in healthy people across ages. Looking at the study overall: Template switching caught about one barcoded beta molecule for each two T cells.

Regarding the study as a whole: Per million T cells, TCR beta diversity dropped roughly linearly as age increased.

There are 14 residues in the CDR3. Per the germline V gene, CDR1 is GTSNPN and CDR2 is SVGIG (reference sequence). V was pared by 0 bases and J by 11 bases, with 19 bases between. Turning to this clonotype: Its antigen is as yet unknown.

For the second PCR, which ran for roughly 7 to 11 cycles, a sample-barcoded 5' primer and a J-beta primer mix were used. Every sample returned 2.5 million or more CDR3-containing paired-end reads. Each CDR3 protein gets one entry after TCRdb re-called the 5' RACE reads with MiXCR. The data hold 920,000 or so distinct CDR3 sequences, with 40% to 50% observed a single time. The draw of peripheral blood yielded ten milliliters from each donor. The sequence came from a woman aged 60-75 years in good health. The V call is TRBV30, the J call TRBJ2-5; maybe TRBD2 (5 bases). Material: blood. This CDR3 reads CAWSVSELRTEQYF. CDR3 in DNA: TGTGCCTGGAGTGTGTCGGAACTGAGGACTGAGCAGTACTTC.